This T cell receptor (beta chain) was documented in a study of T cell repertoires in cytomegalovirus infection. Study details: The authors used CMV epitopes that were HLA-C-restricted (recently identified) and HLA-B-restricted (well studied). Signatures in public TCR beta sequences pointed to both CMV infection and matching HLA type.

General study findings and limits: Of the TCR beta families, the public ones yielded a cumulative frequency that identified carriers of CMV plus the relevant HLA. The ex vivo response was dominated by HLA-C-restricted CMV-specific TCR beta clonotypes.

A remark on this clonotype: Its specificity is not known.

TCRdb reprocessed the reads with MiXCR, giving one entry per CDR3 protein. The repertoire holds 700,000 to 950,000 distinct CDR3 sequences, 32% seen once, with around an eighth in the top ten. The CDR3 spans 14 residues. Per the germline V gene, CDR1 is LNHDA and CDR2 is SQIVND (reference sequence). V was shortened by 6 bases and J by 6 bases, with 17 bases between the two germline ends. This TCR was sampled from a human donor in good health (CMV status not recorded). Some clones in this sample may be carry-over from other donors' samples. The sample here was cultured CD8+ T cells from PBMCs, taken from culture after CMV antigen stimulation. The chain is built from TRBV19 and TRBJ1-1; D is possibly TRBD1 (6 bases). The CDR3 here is CASRPPAGAPEAFF. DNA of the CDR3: TGTGCCAGTAGACCCCCGGCAGGGGCCCCTGAAGCTTTCTTT.